This is a list of T cell receptor beta chains from one sample in a study of Graves' ophthalmopathy and Graves' hyperthyroidism. TCRdb processed the multiplex PCR reads anew with MiXCR; each CDR3 protein has one entry. The table records 600,000 to 700,000 distinct CDR3 sequences, just over 40% of them present only once. Sequencing input: peripheral blood. These receptors were collected from an adult man with Graves' ophthalmopathy. CDR3s include the opening cysteine and the closing phenylalanine or tryptophan. D genes are given only for firm matches. Not every row has a clone size; where given, it reads once, few, many or a size class.

clone size: many; J gene: TRBJ1-6; V gene: TRBV7-2; D gene: TRBD1; CDR3 protein: CASRQSRGDSPNSPLHF; CDR3 DNA: TGTGCCAGCAGACAATCCAGGGGGGACAGCCCTAATTCACCCCTCCACTTT
clone size: NA; J gene: TRBJ2-7; V gene: TRBV15; D gene: NA; CDR3 protein: CATSQGGPFEQYF; CDR3 DNA: TGTGCCACCAGCCAAGGCGGGCCTTTCGAGCAGTACTTC
clone size: many; J gene: TRBJ1-3; V gene: TRBV5-5; D gene: NA; CDR3 protein: CASSLTSPGENTIYF; CDR3 DNA: TGTGCCAGCAGCTTAACCTCGCCTGGGGAAAACACCATATATTTT
clone size: NA; J gene: TRBJ1-1; V gene: TRBV10-3; D gene: NA; CDR3 protein: CAISLTGGRWEAFF; CDR3 DNA: TGTGCCATCAGTTTGACAGGAGGCCGTTGGGAAGCTTTCTTT
clone size: NA; J gene: TRBJ2-7; V gene: TRBV29-1; D gene: NA; CDR3 protein: CSVVGQGDGEQYF; CDR3 DNA: TGCAGCGTTGTAGGGCAGGGTGACGGCGAGCAGTACTTC
clone size: NA; J gene: TRBJ2-7; V gene: TRBV6-6; D gene: TRBD2; CDR3 protein: CASSYLGSSGGEPYEQYF; CDR3 DNA: TGTGCCAGCAGTTATCTGGGGTCTAGCGGGGGGGAACCCTACGAGCAGTACTTC
clone size: once; J gene: TRBJ2-5; V gene: TRBV24-1; D gene: NA; CDR3 protein: CATSDSVGGQETQYF; CDR3 DNA: TGTGCCACCAGTGATTCAGTAGGGGGTCAAGAGACCCAGTACTTC
clone size: many; J gene: TRBJ2-2; V gene: TRBV9; D gene: TRBD1; CDR3 protein: CASSVEDRGRTGELFF; CDR3 DNA: TGTGCCAGCAGCGTAGAGGACAGGGGGCGCACCGGGGAGCTGTTTTTT
clone size: NA; J gene: TRBJ1-1; V gene: TRBV11-1; D gene: TRBD1; CDR3 protein: CASSGKRTGSTEAFF; CDR3 DNA: TGTGCCAGCAGCGGGAAACGGACAGGAAGCACTGAAGCTTTCTTT
clone size: many; J gene: TRBJ1-1; V gene: TRBV29-1; D gene: TRBD1; CDR3 protein: CSVAGTGEAFF; CDR3 DNA: TGCAGCGTCGCCGGGACAGGGGAAGCTTTCTTT
clone size: NA; J gene: TRBJ2-6; V gene: TRBV7-9; D gene: NA; CDR3 protein: CASSLEQTGANVLTF; CDR3 DNA: TGTGCCAGCAGCTTGGAACAGACAGGTGCCAACGTCCTGACTTTC
clone size: NA; J gene: TRBJ2-5; V gene: TRBV7-9; D gene: TRBD1; CDR3 protein: CASSPPRGLVGVVWETQYF; CDR3 DNA: TGTGCCAGCAGCCCCCCGAGGGGGCTTGTGGGAGTCGTGTGGGAGACCCAGTACTTC
clone size: many; J gene: TRBJ1-1; V gene: TRBV7-9; D gene: NA; CDR3 protein: CASVEGAEAFF; CDR3 DNA: TGTGCCAGCGTTGAAGGCGCTGAAGCTTTCTTT
clone size: NA; J gene: TRBJ2-7; V gene: TRBV7-2; D gene: TRBD1; CDR3 protein: CASSSRDRATHEQYF; CDR3 DNA: TGTGCCAGCAGTTCGCGGGACAGGGCCACCCACGAGCAGTACTTC
clone size: few; J gene: TRBJ2-7; V gene: TRBV27; D gene: NA; CDR3 protein: CASRPEGVTYEQYF; CDR3 DNA: TGTGCCAGCAGACCGGAGGGGGTTACCTACGAGCAGTACTTC
clone size: few; J gene: TRBJ2-5; V gene: TRBV7-8; D gene: TRBD2; CDR3 protein: CASSQTGLAGVRTQYF; CDR3 DNA: TGTGCCAGCAGCCAGACGGGACTAGCGGGAGTACGGACCCAGTACTTC
clone size: NA; J gene: TRBJ1-6; V gene: TRBV20-1; D gene: NA; CDR3 protein: CSALGPYNSPLHF; CDR3 DNA: TGCAGTGCTCTCGGACCCTATAATTCACCCCTCCACTTT
clone size: many; J gene: TRBJ1-1; V gene: TRBV4-1; D gene: NA; CDR3 protein: CASSQVFRNTEAFF; CDR3 DNA: TGCGCCAGCAGCCAAGTCTTCAGGAACACTGAAGCTTTCTTT
clone size: NA; J gene: TRBJ1-2; V gene: TRBV29-1; D gene: NA; CDR3 protein: CSATTGSGYGYTF; CDR3 DNA: TGCAGCGCCACCACCGGGTCTGGCTATGGCTACACCTTC
clone size: many; J gene: TRBJ2-5; V gene: TRBV2; D gene: NA; CDR3 protein: CASSEYLETQYF; CDR3 DNA: TGTGCCAGCAGTGAATATTTGGAGACCCAGTACTTC
clone size: many; J gene: TRBJ2-7; V gene: TRBV2; D gene: NA; CDR3 protein: CASRAGAGEQYF; CDR3 DNA: TGTGCCAGCAGGGCAGGGGCTGGGGAGCAGTACTTC
clone size: NA; J gene: TRBJ2-7; V gene: TRBV6-5; D gene: NA; CDR3 protein: CASRGLGLPYEQYF; CDR3 DNA: TGTGCCAGCAGGGGGCTCGGACTACCCTACGAGCAGTACTTC
clone size: NA; J gene: TRBJ1-2; V gene: TRBV25-1; D gene: NA; CDR3 protein: CICSATDSAYGYTF; CDR3 DNA: NA
clone size: NA; J gene: TRBJ2-6; V gene: TRBV5-6; D gene: TRBD1; CDR3 protein: CASSVYRGSGANVLTF; CDR3 DNA: TGTGCCAGCAGCGTGTACAGGGGGTCTGGGGCCAACGTCCTGACTTTC
clone size: few; J gene: TRBJ2-2; V gene: TRBV7-7; D gene: NA; CDR3 protein: CASSLTPGRGTGELFF; CDR3 DNA: TGTGCCAGCAGCTTAACTCCGGGACGGGGCACCGGGGAGCTGTTTTTT
clone size: NA; J gene: TRBJ1-1; V gene: TRBV25-1; D gene: NA; CDR3 protein: CASVAIAQVGAFF; CDR3 DNA: TGTGCCAGCGTTGCCATAGCCCAGGTCGGCGCTTTCTTT
clone size: many; J gene: TRBJ1-6; V gene: TRBV25-1; D gene: TRBD1; CDR3 protein: CASSATGLNSPLHF; CDR3 DNA: TGTGCCAGCAGCGCGACAGGGCTCAATTCACCCCTCCACTTT
clone size: NA; J gene: TRBJ2-7; V gene: TRBV7-6; D gene: NA; CDR3 protein: CASSYWSESGEQYF; CDR3 DNA: TGTGCCAGCAGTTACTGGAGTGAGAGCGGCGAGCAGTACTTC
clone size: NA; J gene: TRBJ2-2; V gene: TRBV7-4; D gene: TRBD2; CDR3 protein: CASHPREGYTGELFF; CDR3 DNA: TGTGCCAGCCACCCGCGGGAGGGTTACACCGGGGAGCTGTTTTTT
clone size: NA; J gene: TRBJ1-1; V gene: TRBV5-1; D gene: NA; CDR3 protein: CASSLAGEGGYTEAFF; CDR3 DNA: TGCGCCAGCAGCTTGGCAGGGGAGGGTGGGTACACTGAAGCTTTCTTT
clone size: NA; J gene: TRBJ1-1; V gene: TRBV4-1; D gene: NA; CDR3 protein: CASSQVGDRAEAFF; CDR3 DNA: TGCGCCAGCAGCCAAGTAGGCGACAGAGCTGAAGCTTTCTTT
clone size: NA; J gene: TRBJ2-3; V gene: TRBV9; D gene: TRBD2; CDR3 protein: CASSPSGGDDTQYF; CDR3 DNA: TGTGCCAGCAGCCCCTCGGGAGGCGACGATACGCAGTATTTT
clone size: NA; J gene: TRBJ2-5; V gene: TRBV10-3; D gene: NA; CDR3 protein: CAISEGRGQEAQYF; CDR3 DNA: TGTGCCATCAGTGAGGGCAGGGGACAAGAGGCCCAGTACTTC
clone size: NA; J gene: TRBJ1-5; V gene: TRBV10-3; D gene: TRBD1; CDR3 protein: CAISEQGGGNQPQHF; CDR3 DNA: TGTGCCATCAGTGAACAGGGGGGTGGCAATCAGCCCCAGCATTTT
clone size: many; J gene: TRBJ1-5; V gene: TRBV12-3/TRBV12-4; D gene: TRBD1; CDR3 protein: CASTLTGDSNQPQHF; CDR3 DNA: TGTGCCAGCACTCTGACAGGGGATAGCAATCAGCCCCAGCATTTT
clone size: NA; J gene: TRBJ2-5; V gene: TRBV7-9; D gene: TRBD2; CDR3 protein: CASSWTSNTGEEETQYF; CDR3 DNA: TGTGCCAGCAGCTGGACTAGCAACACCGGGGAAGAAGAGACCCAGTACTTC
clone size: once; J gene: TRBJ2-7; V gene: TRBV29-1; D gene: TRBD1; CDR3 protein: CSVTRGGTGKAGYEQYF; CDR3 DNA: TGCAGCGTTACTAGGGGGGGGACAGGGAAAGCGGGCTACGAGCAGTACTTC
clone size: many; J gene: TRBJ2-2; V gene: TRBV19; D gene: TRBD1; CDR3 protein: CASSIDRGGTGELFF; CDR3 DNA: TGCGCCAGCAGCATAGACAGGGGAGGCACCGGGGAGCTGTTTTTT
clone size: few; J gene: TRBJ2-5; V gene: TRBV5-1; D gene: NA; CDR3 protein: CASKGGTVQETQYF; CDR3 DNA: TGCGCCAGCAAGGGCGGGACGGTGCAAGAGACCCAGTACTTC
clone size: NA; J gene: TRBJ1-6; V gene: TRBV7-8; D gene: NA; CDR3 protein: CASSLGTPGNSPLHF; CDR3 DNA: TGTGCCAGCAGCTTAGGGACACCCGGGAATTCACCCCTCCACTTT
clone size: many; J gene: TRBJ2-7; V gene: TRBV2; D gene: NA; CDR3 protein: CASSPNHRGAYEQYF; CDR3 DNA: TGTGCCAGCAGCCCCAACCATAGGGGGGCCTACGAGCAGTACTTC
clone size: many; J gene: TRBJ1-6; V gene: TRBV25-1; D gene: NA; CDR3 protein: CASSELPRNSPLHF; CDR3 DNA: TGTGCCAGCAGTGAACTACCCAGGAATTCACCCCTCCACTTT
clone size: NA; J gene: TRBJ2-2; V gene: TRBV4-3; D gene: TRBD1; CDR3 protein: CASSKGQFTVTGELFF; CDR3 DNA: TGCGCCAGCAGCAAGGGACAGTTTACAGTCACCGGGGAGCTGTTTTTT
clone size: many; J gene: TRBJ2-7; V gene: TRBV2; D gene: TRBD1; CDR3 protein: CASTGQGYGEQYF; CDR3 DNA: TGTGCCAGCACTGGACAGGGTTATGGCGAGCAGTACTTC
clone size: many; J gene: TRBJ2-5; V gene: TRBV2; D gene: NA; CDR3 protein: CASTAGQLQETQYF; CDR3 DNA: TGTGCCAGCACCGCGGGACAGCTCCAAGAGACCCAGTACTTC
clone size: many; J gene: TRBJ1-1; V gene: TRBV29-1; D gene: NA; CDR3 protein: CSVEDPGSTEAFF; CDR3 DNA: TGCAGCGTTGAAGACCCGGGGAGCACTGAAGCTTTCTTT
clone size: few; J gene: TRBJ1-6; V gene: TRBV7-3; D gene: NA; CDR3 protein: CASMSSYNSPLHF; CDR3 DNA: TGTGCCAGCATGAGCTCCTATAATTCACCCCTCCACTTT
clone size: many; J gene: TRBJ2-5; V gene: TRBV11-2; D gene: NA; CDR3 protein: CASSSPTTSPETQYF; CDR3 DNA: TGTGCCAGCAGCTCCCCAACGACTAGTCCAGAGACCCAGTACTTC
clone size: few; J gene: TRBJ2-5; V gene: TRBV6-6; D gene: TRBD2; CDR3 protein: CASSYSRAGEKVVVLHF; CDR3 DNA: TGTGCCAGCAGTTACTCCAGGGCGGGAGAAAAAGTCGTAGTCTTGCACTTC
clone size: NA; J gene: TRBJ1-2; V gene: TRBV2; D gene: NA; CDR3 protein: CASGGGRYDGYTF; CDR3 DNA: TGTGCCAGCGGAGGGGGGCGATACGATGGCTACACCTTC
clone size: NA; J gene: TRBJ2-7; V gene: TRBV25-1; D gene: TRBD1; CDR3 protein: CASSGSGTGALYEQYF; CDR3 DNA: TGTGCCAGCAGTGGTTCCGGGACAGGGGCTCTCTACGAGCAGTACTTC
clone size: NA; J gene: TRBJ1-2; V gene: TRBV6-5; D gene: NA; CDR3 protein: CASIPDGGFGYGYTF; CDR3 DNA: TGTGCCAGCATCCCGGACGGGGGCTTCGGCTATGGCTACACCTTC
clone size: NA; J gene: TRBJ1-4; V gene: TRBV6-1; D gene: TRBD1; CDR3 protein: CASRPRDSPVGNEKLFF; CDR3 DNA: TGTGCCAGCAGACCTAGGGACAGTCCTGTTGGTAATGAAAAACTGTTTTTT